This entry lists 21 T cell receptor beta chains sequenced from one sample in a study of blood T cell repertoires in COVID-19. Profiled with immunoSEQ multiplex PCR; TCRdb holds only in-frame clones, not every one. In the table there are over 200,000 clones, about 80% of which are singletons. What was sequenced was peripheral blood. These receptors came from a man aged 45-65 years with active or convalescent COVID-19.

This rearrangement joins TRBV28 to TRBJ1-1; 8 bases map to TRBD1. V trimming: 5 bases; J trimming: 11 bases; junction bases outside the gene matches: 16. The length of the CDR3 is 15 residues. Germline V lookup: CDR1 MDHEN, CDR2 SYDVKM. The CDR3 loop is CASSRPTIGQGRAFF. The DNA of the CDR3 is TGTGCCAGCAGTCGACCGACGATTGGACAGGGACGGGCTTTCTTT.

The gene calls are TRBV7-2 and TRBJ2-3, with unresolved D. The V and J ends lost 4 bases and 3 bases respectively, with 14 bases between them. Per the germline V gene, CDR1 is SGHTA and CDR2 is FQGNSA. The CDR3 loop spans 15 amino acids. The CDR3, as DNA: TGTGCCAGCAGCTGCCCCACTACCGGGACAGATACGCAGTATTTT. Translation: CASSCPTTGTDTQYF.

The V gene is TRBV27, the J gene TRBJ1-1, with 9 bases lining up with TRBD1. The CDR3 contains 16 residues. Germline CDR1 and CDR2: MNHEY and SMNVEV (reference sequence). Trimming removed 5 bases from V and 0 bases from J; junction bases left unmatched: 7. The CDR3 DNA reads TGTGCCAGCAGTCCTAACAGGGGGCTCTTGAACACTGAAGCTTTCTTT. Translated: CASSPNRGLLNTEAFF.

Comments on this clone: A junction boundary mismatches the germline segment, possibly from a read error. The CDR3: CSAEMDTGPHHF. The CDR3 coding sequence is TGCAGCGCCGAAATGGACACGGGCCCCCATCACTTC. The chain couples TRBV29-1 to TRBJ1-2, with D possibly TRBD1 on 5 matching bases. From germline, CDR1 is SQVTM and CDR2 ANQGSEA. The CDR3 has 12 residues.

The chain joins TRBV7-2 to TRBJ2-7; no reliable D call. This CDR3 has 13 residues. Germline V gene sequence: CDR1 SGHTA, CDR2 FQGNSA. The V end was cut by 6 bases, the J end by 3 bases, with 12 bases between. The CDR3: CASSEEAGYEQYF. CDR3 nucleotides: TGTGCCAGCAGTGAAGAGGCCGGCTACGAGCAGTACTTC.

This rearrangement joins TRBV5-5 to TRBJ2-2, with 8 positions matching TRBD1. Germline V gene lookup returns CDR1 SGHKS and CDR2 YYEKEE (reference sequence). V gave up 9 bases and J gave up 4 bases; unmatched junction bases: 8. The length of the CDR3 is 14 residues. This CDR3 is CATSTGVVTGELFF. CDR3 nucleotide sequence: TGTGCCACGTCGACAGGGGTGGTCACCGGGGAGCTGTTTTTT.

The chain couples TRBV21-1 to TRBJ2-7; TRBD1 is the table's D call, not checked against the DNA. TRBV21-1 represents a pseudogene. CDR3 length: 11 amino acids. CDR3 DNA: TGTGCCAGCAGCAAAGGGCTCGAGCAGTACTTC. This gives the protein CASSKGLEQYF.

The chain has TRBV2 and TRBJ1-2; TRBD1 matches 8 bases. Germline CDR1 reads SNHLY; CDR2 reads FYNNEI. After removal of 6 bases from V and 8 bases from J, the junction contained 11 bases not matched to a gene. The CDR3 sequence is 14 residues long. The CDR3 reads CASSPDRAFGGYTF. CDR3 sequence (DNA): TGTGCCAGCAGCCCGGACAGGGCCTTCGGGGGCTACACCTTC.

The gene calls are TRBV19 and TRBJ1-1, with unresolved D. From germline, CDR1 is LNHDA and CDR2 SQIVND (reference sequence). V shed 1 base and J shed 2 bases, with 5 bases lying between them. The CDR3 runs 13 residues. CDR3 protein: CASSIGVNTEAFF. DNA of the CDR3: TGTGCCAGTAGTATAGGAGTTAACACTGAAGCTTTCTTT.

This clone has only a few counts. CDR3 region: CASSLAAGAYEQYF. CDR3 coding DNA: TGTGCCAGCAGCTTAGCAGCGGGGGCCTACGAGCAGTACTTC. The J gene is TRBJ2-7, the V gene TRBV7-8; 8 bases agree with TRBD2. CDR3 length: 14 amino acids. Germline CDR1 and CDR2: SGHVS and FQNEAQ. With V trimmed by 0 bases and J by 2 bases, 0 bases remained unmatched.

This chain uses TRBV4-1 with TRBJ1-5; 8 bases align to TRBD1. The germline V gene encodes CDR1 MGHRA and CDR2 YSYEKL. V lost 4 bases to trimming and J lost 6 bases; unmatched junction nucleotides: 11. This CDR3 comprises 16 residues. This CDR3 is CASSPTAGGSRQPQHF. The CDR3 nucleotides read TGCGCCAGCAGCCCCACGGCAGGGGGCTCTCGTCAGCCCCAGCATTTT.

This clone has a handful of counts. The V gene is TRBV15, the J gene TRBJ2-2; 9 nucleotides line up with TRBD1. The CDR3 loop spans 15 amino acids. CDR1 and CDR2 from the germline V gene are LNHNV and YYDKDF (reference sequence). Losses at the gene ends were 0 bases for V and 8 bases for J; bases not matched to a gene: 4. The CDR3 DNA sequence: TGTGCCACCAGCAGAGAACAGGGGGCAAGTGGGGAGCTGTTTTTT. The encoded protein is CATSREQGASGELFF.

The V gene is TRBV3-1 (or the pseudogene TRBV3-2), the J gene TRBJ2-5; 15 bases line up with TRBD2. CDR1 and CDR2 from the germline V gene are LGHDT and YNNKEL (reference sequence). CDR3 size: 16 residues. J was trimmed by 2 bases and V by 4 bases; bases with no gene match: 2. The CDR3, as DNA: TGTGCCAGCAGCCTGGGACTAGCGGGGGGACAAGAGACCCAGTACTTC. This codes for CASSLGLAGGQETQYF.

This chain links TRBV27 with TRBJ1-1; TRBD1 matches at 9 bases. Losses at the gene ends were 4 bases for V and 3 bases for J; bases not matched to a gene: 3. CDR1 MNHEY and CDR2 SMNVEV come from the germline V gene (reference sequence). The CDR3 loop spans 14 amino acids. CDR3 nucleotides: TGTGCCAGCAGTTACGGGACAGGGTACACTGAAGCTTTCTTT. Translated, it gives CASSYGTGYTEAFF.

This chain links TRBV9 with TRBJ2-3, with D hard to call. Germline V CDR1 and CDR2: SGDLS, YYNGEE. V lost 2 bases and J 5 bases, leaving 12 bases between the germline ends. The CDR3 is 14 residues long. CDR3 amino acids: CASSVRLTGDTQYF. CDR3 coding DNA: TGTGCCAGCAGCGTCAGACTGACCGGAGATACGCAGTATTTT.

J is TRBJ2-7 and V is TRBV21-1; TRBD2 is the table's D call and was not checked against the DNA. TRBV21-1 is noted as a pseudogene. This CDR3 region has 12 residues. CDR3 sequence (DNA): TGTGCCAGCGGTAAGACCGAGGACGAGCAGTACTTC. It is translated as CASGKTEDEQYF.

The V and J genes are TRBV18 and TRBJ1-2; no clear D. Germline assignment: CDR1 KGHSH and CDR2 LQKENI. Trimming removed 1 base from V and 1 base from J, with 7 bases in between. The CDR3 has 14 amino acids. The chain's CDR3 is CASSPLQVNYGYTF. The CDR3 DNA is TGTGCCAGCTCACCACTGCAGGTTAACTATGGCTACACCTTC.

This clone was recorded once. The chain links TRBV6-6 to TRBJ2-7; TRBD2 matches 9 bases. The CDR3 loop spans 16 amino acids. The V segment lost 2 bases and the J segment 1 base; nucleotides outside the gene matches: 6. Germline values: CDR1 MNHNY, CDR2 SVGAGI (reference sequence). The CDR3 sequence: CASSYGGLAQSYEQYF. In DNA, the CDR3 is TGTGCCAGCAGTTACGGAGGACTAGCGCAATCCTACGAGCAGTACTTC.

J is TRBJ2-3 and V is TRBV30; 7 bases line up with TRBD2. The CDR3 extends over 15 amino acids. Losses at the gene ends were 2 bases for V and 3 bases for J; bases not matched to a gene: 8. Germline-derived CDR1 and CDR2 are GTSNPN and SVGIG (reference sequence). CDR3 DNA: TGTGCCTGGAGTTCTGGGGAGGGTAGGACAGATACGCAGTATTTT. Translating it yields CAWSSGEGRTDTQYF.

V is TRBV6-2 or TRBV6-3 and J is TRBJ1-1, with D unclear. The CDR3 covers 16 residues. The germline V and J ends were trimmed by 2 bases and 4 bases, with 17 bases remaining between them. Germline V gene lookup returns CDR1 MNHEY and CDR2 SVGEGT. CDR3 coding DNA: TGTGCCAGCAGTTACAGAGTTGATAAATCAATCACTGAAGCTTTCTTT. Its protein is CASSYRVDKSITEAFF.

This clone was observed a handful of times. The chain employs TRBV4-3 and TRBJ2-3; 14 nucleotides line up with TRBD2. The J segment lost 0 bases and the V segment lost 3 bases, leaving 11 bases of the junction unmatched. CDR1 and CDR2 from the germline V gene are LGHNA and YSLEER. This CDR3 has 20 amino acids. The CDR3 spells CASSQGGTSGGFFSTDTQYF. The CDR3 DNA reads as TGCGCCAGCAGCCAGGGTGGGACTAGCGGGGGATTCTTTAGCACAGATACGCAGTATTTT.